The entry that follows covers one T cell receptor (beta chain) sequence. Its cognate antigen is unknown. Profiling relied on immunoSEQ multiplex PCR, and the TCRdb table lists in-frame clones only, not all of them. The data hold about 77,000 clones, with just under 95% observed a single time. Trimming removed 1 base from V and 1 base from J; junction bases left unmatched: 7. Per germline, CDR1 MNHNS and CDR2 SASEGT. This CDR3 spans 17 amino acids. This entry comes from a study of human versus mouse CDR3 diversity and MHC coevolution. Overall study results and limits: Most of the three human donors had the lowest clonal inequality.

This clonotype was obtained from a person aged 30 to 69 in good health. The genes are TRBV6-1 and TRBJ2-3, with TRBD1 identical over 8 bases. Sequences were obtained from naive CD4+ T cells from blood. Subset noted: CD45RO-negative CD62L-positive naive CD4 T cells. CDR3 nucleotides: TGTGCCAGCAGTGAAGGACTAGGACAGGGAGGCACAGATACGCAGTATTTT. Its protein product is CASSEGLGQGGTDTQYF.